Listed below are T cell receptor beta chains from one sample, sequenced in a study of cytomegalovirus exposure and HLA in healthy donors. Data came from immunoSEQ multiplex PCR; TCRdb stores just in-frame clones and leaves some out. The profile shows about 110,000 clones, 65% to 90% of them singletons. Source material: PBMCs. These receptors all stem from a middle-aged man in good health and CMV-seronegative. The CDR3 runs from the conserved cysteine through the conserved F or W.

v_call cdr3_aa
TRBV18 CASSQGASPNQPQHF
TRBV2 CASRGLTGTTGELFF
TRBV2 CASSVLGDTGELFF
TRBV6-1 CASSPLSDSPLHF
TRBV5-1 CASSFGQANYGYTF
TRBV5-6 CASSLDLGAGGYTF
TRBV27 CASSLSPGQGDYGYTF
TRBV6-5 CASSQTGQGSSPLHF
TRBV6-5 CASSYLGDLAKNIQYF
TRBV27 CASRTGELIQYF
TRBV11-2 CASSPGVARSPLHF
TRBV5-4 CASSLARGADTGELFF
TRBV6-1 CASTDNNQPQYF
TRBV28 CASSRAGFRGEKLFF
TRBV11-2 CASSSLGAKYEQYF
TRBV29-1 CSATGGDDTQYF
TRBV7-2 CASSPLGLDGELFF
TRBV11-3 CASSSKGGSAYEQYF
TRBV30 CAWSVRGSTDTQYF
TRBV5-1 CASSTDRAGELFF
TRBV11-3 CASSLRSGETQYF
TRBV19 CASLRQGINTEAFF
TRBV6-7 CASSYSTYLTGSCIEKLFF
TRBV19 CASSIRREGYSPLHF
TRBV5-1 CASSLESRGGTDTQYF
TRBV29-1 CSGKRSDNEKLFF
TRBV5-4 CASSAGGADQPQHF
TRBV4-1 CASSLPDRLSYGYTF
TRBV2 CASSEVPIGNTEAFF
TRBV4-1 CASSQVGQDEKLFF
TRBV18 CASSPPDRGNQPQHF
TRBV28 CASSFFGTGGTEAFF
TRBV5-1 CASSALGAGAKETQYF
TRBV9 CASSPEPGNGNTIYF
TRBV7-8 CASSLAPQGSSYNEQFF
TRBV6-5 CASSYAYLSYEQYF
TRBV11-2 CASSRQARGETQYF
TRBV18 CASSPRAGHNEQFF
TRBV7-9 CASSQSTGSTEAFF
TRBV6-6 CASRNGQGLNTEAFF